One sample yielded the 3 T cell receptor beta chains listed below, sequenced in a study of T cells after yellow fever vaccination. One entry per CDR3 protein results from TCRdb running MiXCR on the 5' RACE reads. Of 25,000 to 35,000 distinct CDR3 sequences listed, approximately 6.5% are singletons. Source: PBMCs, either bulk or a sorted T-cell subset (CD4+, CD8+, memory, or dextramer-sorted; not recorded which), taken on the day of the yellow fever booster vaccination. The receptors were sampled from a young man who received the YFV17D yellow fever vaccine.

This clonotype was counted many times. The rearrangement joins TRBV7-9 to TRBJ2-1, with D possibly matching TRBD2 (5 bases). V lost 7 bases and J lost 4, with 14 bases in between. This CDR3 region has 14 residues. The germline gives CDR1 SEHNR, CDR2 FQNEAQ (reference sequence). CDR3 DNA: TGTGCCAGCACCACCCGGGAAACGTACAATGAGCAGTTCTTC. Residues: CASTTRETYNEQFF.

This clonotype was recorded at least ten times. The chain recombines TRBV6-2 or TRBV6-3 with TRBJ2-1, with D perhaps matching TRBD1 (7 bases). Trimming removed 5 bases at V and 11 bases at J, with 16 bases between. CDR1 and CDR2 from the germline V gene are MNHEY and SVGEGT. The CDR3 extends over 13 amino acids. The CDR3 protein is CASSAGTAGKQFF. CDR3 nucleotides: TGTGCCAGCAGTGCGGGGACAGCGGGCAAGCAGTTCTTC.

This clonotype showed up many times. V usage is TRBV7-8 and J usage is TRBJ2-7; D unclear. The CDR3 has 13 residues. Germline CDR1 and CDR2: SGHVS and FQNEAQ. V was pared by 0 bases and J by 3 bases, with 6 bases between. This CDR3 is CASSLAPGYEQYF. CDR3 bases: TGTGCCAGCAGCTTAGCGCCGGGCTACGAGCAGTACTTC.